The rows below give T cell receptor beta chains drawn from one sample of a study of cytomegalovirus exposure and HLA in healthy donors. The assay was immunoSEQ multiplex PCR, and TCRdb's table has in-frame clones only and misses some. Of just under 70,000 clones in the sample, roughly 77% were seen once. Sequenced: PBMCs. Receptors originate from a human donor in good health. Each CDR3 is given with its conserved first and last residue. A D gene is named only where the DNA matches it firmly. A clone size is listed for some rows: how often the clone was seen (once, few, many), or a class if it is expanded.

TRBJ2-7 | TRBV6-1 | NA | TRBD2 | CASSEARAGGPEQYF | TGTGCCAGCAGTGAAGCGCGAGCGGGGGGGCCCGAGCAGTACTTC
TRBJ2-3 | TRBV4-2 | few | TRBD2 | CASSQDLRAGGAPDTQYF | TGTGCCAGCAGCCAAGACCTTCGAGCGGGGGGGGCCCCAGATACGCAGTATTTT
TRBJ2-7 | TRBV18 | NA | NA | CASSPTRAHSGYEQYF | TGTGCCAGCTCACCGACCAGGGCCCACTCGGGCTACGAGCAGTACTTC
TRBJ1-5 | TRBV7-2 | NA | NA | CASSLDGGPQHF | TGTGCCAGCAGCTTAGACGGGGGGCCCCAGCATTTT
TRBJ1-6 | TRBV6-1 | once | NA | CASSEAYRNSPLHF | TGTGCCAGCAGTGAAGCGTACCGGAATTCACCCCTCCACTTT
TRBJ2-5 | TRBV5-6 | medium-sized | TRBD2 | CASSLGSGLAGETQYF | TGTGCCAGCAGCTTAGGATCCGGACTAGCAGGGGAGACCCAGTACTTC
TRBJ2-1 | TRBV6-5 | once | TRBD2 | CASSRGGGPRREQFF | TGTGCCAGCTCCCGAGGCGGGGGGCCCCGCCGGGAGCAGTTCTTC
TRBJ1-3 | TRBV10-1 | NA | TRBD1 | CASSERGQASSGNTIYF | TGCGCCAGCAGTGAGCGGGGACAGGCTAGCTCTGGAAACACCATATATTTT
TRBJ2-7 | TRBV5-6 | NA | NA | CASSLVGDEQYF | TGTGCCAGCAGCTTGGTGGGCGACGAGCAGTACTTC
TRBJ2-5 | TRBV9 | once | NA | CASSIGGRGQETQYF | TGTGCCAGCAGCATTGGTGGCAGGGGCCAAGAGACCCAGTACTTC
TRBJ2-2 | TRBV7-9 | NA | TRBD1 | CASSLDRGFTGELFF | TGTGCCAGCAGCTTAGACAGGGGGTTCACCGGGGAGCTGTTTTTT
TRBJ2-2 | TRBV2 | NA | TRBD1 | CASRLPGQGVGTGELFF | TGTGCCAGCAGACTTCCGGGACAGGGTGTAGGCACCGGGGAGCTGTTTTTT